This record looks at one TCR beta chain sequence and its context. Primers included in the PCR were 60 Vbeta and 13 Jbeta primers. Assay used: immunoSEQ multiplex PCR; TCRdb lists only in-frame clones, some missing. This sample has over 95,000 clones, with over 55% found just once. The data derive from a study of cytomegalovirus exposure and HLA in healthy donors. The CDR3 covers 17 residues. Germline values: CDR1 SGHRS, CDR2 YFSETQ. Trimming pared 0 bases from V and 1 base from J, leaving 13 bases between. Specimen: PBMCs. The chain links TRBV5-1 to TRBJ2-2; tentatively, D is TRBD1 (6 bases). This TCR was recovered from a young man in good health and CMV-seropositive. The CDR3 DNA follows: TGCGCCAGCAGCTTGGGGCACAGGGACGTGAACACCGGGGAGCTGTTTTTT. This gives the protein CASSLGHRDVNTGELFF.